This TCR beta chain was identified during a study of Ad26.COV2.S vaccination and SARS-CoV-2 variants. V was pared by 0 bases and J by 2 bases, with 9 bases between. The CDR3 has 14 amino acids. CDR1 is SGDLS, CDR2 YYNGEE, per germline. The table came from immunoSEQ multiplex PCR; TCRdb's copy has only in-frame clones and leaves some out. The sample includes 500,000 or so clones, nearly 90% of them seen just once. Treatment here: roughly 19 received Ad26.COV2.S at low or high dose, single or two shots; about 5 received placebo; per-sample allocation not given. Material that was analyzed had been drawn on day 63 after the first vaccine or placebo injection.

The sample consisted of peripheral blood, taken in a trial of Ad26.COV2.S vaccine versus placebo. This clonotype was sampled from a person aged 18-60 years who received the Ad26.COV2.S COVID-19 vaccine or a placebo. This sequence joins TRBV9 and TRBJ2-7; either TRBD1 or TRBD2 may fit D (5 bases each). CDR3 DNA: TGTGCCAGCAGCGTAGGGGACGGAGCCTACGAGCAGTACTTC. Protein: CASSVGDGAYEQYF.